Listed below are T cell receptor beta chains from one sample, sequenced in a study of OX40 agonist ivuxolimab in advanced cancers. Profiled with immunoSEQ multiplex PCR; TCRdb holds only in-frame clones, not every one. Of around 69,000 clones listed, approximately 83% are singletons. Sample: CD4+ or CD8+ T cells sorted from blood, taken in a trial of the OX40 agonist ivuxolimab. These receptor sequences come from an adult with an advanced solid tumor such as melanoma, head and neck, liver or kidney cancer. Both conserved end residues are part of each CDR3. The D gene is left open where the match is weak. Clone size, where shown, is once, few, many, or a class for clones that have expanded.

TRBJ2-7 | NA | NA | TRBV7-9 | TGTGCCAGCAGCTTGTCGGGGACCTACGAGCAGTACTTC | CASSLSGTYEQYF
TRBJ2-3 | NA | NA | TRBV25-1 | TGTGCCAGCAGTGTACGAAGCGAGTACACAGATACGCAGTATTTT | CASSVRSEYTDTQYF
TRBJ1-1 | NA | TRBD1 | TRBV5-1 | TGCGCCAGCAGCACGACAGGGCTCACTGAAGCTTTCTTT | CASSTTGLTEAFF
TRBJ2-7 | medium-sized | TRBD1 | TRBV6-5 | TGTGCCAGCAGTTTTTCAGGACAGGGTGGCGAGCAGTACTTC | CASSFSGQGGEQYF
TRBJ2-1 | NA | TRBD1 | TRBV9 | TGTGCCAGCAGCGTTAGGACAGGGTGGAATGAGCAGTTCTTC | CASSVRTGWNEQFF
TRBJ2-5 | NA | NA | TRBV30 | TGTGCCTGGAGCTCTATGGGCTTTGGAGAGACCCAGTACTTC | CAWSSMGFGETQYF
TRBJ2-2 | NA | NA | TRBV6-5 | TGTGCCAGCAGGCATAATACCCCGAACACCGGGGAGCTGTTTTTT | CASRHNTPNTGELFF
TRBJ2-3 | NA | TRBD1 | TRBV25-1 | TGTGCCAGCAGTGACGACAGGGGTTATGGCACAGATACGCAGTATTTT | CASSDDRGYGTDTQYF
TRBJ2-3 | NA | TRBD2 | TRBV2 | TGTGCCAGCAACAGACTAGCGGTCCGCACAGATACGCAGTATTTT | CASNRLAVRTDTQYF
TRBJ1-5 | NA | TRBD1 | TRBV5-4 | TGTGCCAGCACCAAAGGGACAGATAGCAATCAGCCCCAGCATTTT | CASTKGTDSNQPQHF
TRBJ1-3 | once | NA | TRBV7-8 | TGTGCCAGCAGCTTGGGGACATCTGGAAACACCATATATTTT | CASSLGTSGNTIYF
TRBJ1-2 | NA | TRBD1 | TRBV2 | TGTGCCAGCAGTGAAGCGGTAATTGGACAGGGGGGCCTTAACTATGGCTACACCTTC | CASSEAVIGQGGLNYGYTF
TRBJ1-4 | NA | TRBD1 | TRBV4-2 | TGTGCCAGCAGCCAAGATCCCGGGACAGGGTATGAAAAACTGTTTTTT | CASSQDPGTGYEKLFF
TRBJ2-7 | NA | NA | TRBV7-2 | TGTGCCAGCAGCTTATCTGTTTACGAGCAGTACTTC | CASSLSVYEQYF
TRBJ1-1 | NA | NA | TRBV2 | TGTGCCAGCAGACAATGGTTCGCCGGGAACACTGAAGCTTTCTTT | CASRQWFAGNTEAFF
TRBJ2-1 | NA | NA | TRBV2 | TGTGTCAGCAGTCTTGGGGGGCGCGGGCAGTTCTTC | CVSSLGGRGQFF
TRBJ2-5 | NA | TRBD1 | TRBV5-1 | TGCGCCAGCAGCTCCCGCGGGACAGGGGAAGAGACCCAGTACTTC | CASSSRGTGEETQYF
TRBJ2-7 | NA | NA | TRBV5-5 | TGTGCCAGCAGCTTGGGTTCCCGACAGGCGTCCTACGAGCAGTACTTC | CASSLGSRQASYEQYF
TRBJ2-7 | NA | NA | TRBV29-1 | TGCAGCGTTGGCGGGCCGGGGGAGCAGTACTTC | CSVGGPGEQYF
TRBJ2-7 | NA | NA | TRBV7-6 | TGTGCCAGCAGCAGTCGGGGGGCCGACGAGCAGTACTTC | CASSSRGADEQYF
TRBJ1-3 | NA | NA | TRBV30 | TGTGCCTGGAGAGGGCTTTCCCCCGGAAACACCATATATTTT | CAWRGLSPGNTIYF
TRBJ1-1 | once | NA | TRBV2 | TGTGCCAGCAGTGGTCAGGGCTGGACTGAAGCTTTCTTT | CASSGQGWTEAFF
TRBJ2-7 | NA | NA | TRBV27 | TGTGCCAGCGCCGAGAATAGCTACGAGCAGTACTTC | CASAENSYEQYF
TRBJ2-7 | NA | TRBD2 | TRBV7-2 | TGTGCCAGCAGCTTCGGTCTAGCGGGAGGGTCGGTGCAGTACTTC | CASSFGLAGGSVQYF
TRBJ1-1 | few | TRBD1 | TRBV5-1 | TGCGCCAGCAGCCCAGGGGGGAGTACTGAAGCTTTCTTT | CASSPGGSTEAFF
TRBJ1-1 | NA | NA | TRBV6-1 | TGTGCCAGCAGTGTCGACGGACGGTTCTCTGAAGCTTTCTTT | CASSVDGRFSEAFF
TRBJ1-4 | NA | NA | TRBV28 | TGTGCCAGCAGTTACAGGGAATCGACTAATGAAAAACTGTTTTTT | CASSYRESTNEKLFF
TRBJ2-7 | NA | NA | TRBV2 | TGTGCCAGCAGTGGGACAGAGAAGCAGTACTTC | CASSGTEKQYF
TRBJ1-1 | NA | TRBD1 | TRBV30 | TGTGCCTGGAGAGGGGGACAGGTGAACACTGAAGCTTTCTTT | CAWRGGQVNTEAFF
TRBJ1-5 | NA | NA | TRBV7-9 | TGTGCCAGCAGCCCTCGACAGGATCAGCCCCAGCATTTT | CASSPRQDQPQHF
TRBJ1-1 | NA | NA | TRBV5-1 | TGCGCCAGCAGCTTGGTGCGTAACACTGAAGCTTTCTTT | CASSLVRNTEAFF
TRBJ2-5 | NA | NA | TRBV5-8 | TGTGCCAGCAGCCCGGGGACAAGGGGAAAAAGTAGCCAAGAGACCCAGTACTTC | CASSPGTRGKSSQETQYF
TRBJ1-5 | NA | NA | TRBV6-4 | TGTGCCAGCAGTGCCCCCTCGGACCCCCTCAATCAGCCCCAGCATTTT | CASSAPSDPLNQPQHF
TRBJ1-5 | NA | NA | TRBV18 | TGTGCCAGCTCAACGACAGGTAGGGACAATCAGCCCCAGCATTTT | CASSTTGRDNQPQHF
TRBJ2-1 | NA | TRBD2 | TRBV9 | TGTGCCAGCAGCGTCACTAGCGGGGGGGCATCCTACAATGAGCAGTTCTTC | CASSVTSGGASYNEQFF
TRBJ1-1 | NA | TRBD1 | TRBV7-2 | TGTGCCAGCAGCCTTGACAGGGGCTCTAACACTGAAGCTTTCTTT | CASSLDRGSNTEAFF
TRBJ2-2 | NA | NA | TRBV6-1 | TGTGCCAGCAGTAGTACAGGGACCGGGGAGCTGTTTTTT | CASSSTGTGELFF
TRBJ2-2 | NA | TRBD1 | TRBV5-1 | TGCGCCAGCAGCTTGGCAGGGGGCACCGGGGAGCTGTTTTTT | CASSLAGGTGELFF
TRBJ2-5 | NA | TRBD2 | TRBV5-1 | TGCGCCAGCAGCCAACTCGCGGGGGGACAAGAGACCCAGTACTTC | CASSQLAGGQETQYF
TRBJ2-1 | once | TRBD2 | TRBV19 | TGTGCCAGTATGGGGGGGGAGGTACTTGAGCAGTTCTTC | CASMGGEVLEQFF
TRBJ2-2 | NA | TRBD1 | TRBV6-1 | TGTGCCAGCAGTGAAGGTCTAGGCAGGGGGCTCAACACCGGGGAGCTGTTTTTT | CASSEGLGRGLNTGELFF
TRBJ2-7 | once | NA | TRBV6-5 | TGTGCCAGCACCCCCTCGGGGGCGGGAGAGCAGTACTTC | CASTPSGAGEQYF
TRBJ1-1 | NA | NA | TRBV10-3 | TGTGCCATTGAGCGACAGAAGAACACTGAAGCTTTCTTT | CAIERQKNTEAFF
TRBJ2-1 | NA | TRBD2 | TRBV30 | TGTGCCTGGAGCGGGAGGAGCTCCTACAATGAGCAGTTCTTC | CAWSGRSSYNEQFF
TRBJ1-2 | NA | TRBD1 | TRBV13 | TGTGCCAGCAGCTTACGGGACAGGGGCGCTTCGGGCTACACCTTC | CASSLRDRGASGYTF
TRBJ1-1 | NA | NA | TRBV18 | TGTGCCAGCTCACCACGGCGGGGAACAATGAACACTGAAGCTTTCTTT | CASSPRRGTMNTEAFF
TRBJ2-1 | NA | TRBD1 | TRBV5-1 | TGCGCCAGCAGCTTGGCTCCCGGGACAGGGGGCTACAATGAGCAGTTCTTC | CASSLAPGTGGYNEQFF
TRBJ2-1 | NA | TRBD1 | TRBV10-1 | TGCGCCAGCAGTGGGGGACAGGGACACTACAATGAGCAGTTCTTC | CASSGGQGHYNEQFF
TRBJ1-1 | NA | NA | TRBV29-1 | TGCAGCGGTTTCCGTGGGCTTGAAGCTTTCTTT | CSGFRGLEAFF
TRBJ2-1 | NA | TRBD1 | TRBV18 | TGTGCCAGCTCACGACAGGACAGGGCCGCGCGGGATGAGCAGTTCTTC | CASSRQDRAARDEQFF
TRBJ2-7 | NA | TRBD2 | TRBV2 | TGTGCCAGCAGCGGACTAGCGGGAACCTACGAGCAGTACTTC | CASSGLAGTYEQYF
TRBJ1-5 | NA | NA | TRBV19 | TGTGCCAGTAGTATATCTTGGGGGGCGGATCAGCCCCAGCATTTT | CASSISWGADQPQHF
TRBJ1-5 | NA | TRBD1 | TRBV2 | TGTGCCAGCAGTGAAAGAACAGGGGAACAGCCCCAGCATTTT | CASSERTGEQPQHF
TRBJ2-7 | NA | NA | TRBV29-1 | TGCAGCGTTGAACAGGGGGGGTACGAGCAGTACTTC | CSVEQGGYEQYF